This T cell receptor beta chain was recovered during a study of T-cell reconstitution after alpha-beta-depleted transplantation in children. TCRbeta library preparation incorporated unique molecular identifiers. TCRdb used MiXCR to reprocess the PCR reads, holding one entry per CDR3 protein. Of more than 550,000 distinct CDR3 sequences in the sample, roughly a tenth were seen once. CDR1 DFQATT and CDR2 SNEGSKA come from the germline V gene (reference sequence). The CDR3 is 14 amino acids. V trimming: 1 base; J trimming: 0 bases; junction bases outside the gene matches: 0. This sample comprised PBMCs from the stem cell graft donor, obtained from the stem cell graft. The chain is built from TRBV20-1 and TRBJ2-7; 10 bases line up with TRBD2. The origin of this receptor is a human donor who donated a stem cell graft to a child with acute myeloid leukemia. The CDR3 loop reads CSARASGSSYEQYF. The CDR3, as DNA: TGCAGTGCTAGAGCTAGCGGGAGCTCCTACGAGCAGTACTTC.